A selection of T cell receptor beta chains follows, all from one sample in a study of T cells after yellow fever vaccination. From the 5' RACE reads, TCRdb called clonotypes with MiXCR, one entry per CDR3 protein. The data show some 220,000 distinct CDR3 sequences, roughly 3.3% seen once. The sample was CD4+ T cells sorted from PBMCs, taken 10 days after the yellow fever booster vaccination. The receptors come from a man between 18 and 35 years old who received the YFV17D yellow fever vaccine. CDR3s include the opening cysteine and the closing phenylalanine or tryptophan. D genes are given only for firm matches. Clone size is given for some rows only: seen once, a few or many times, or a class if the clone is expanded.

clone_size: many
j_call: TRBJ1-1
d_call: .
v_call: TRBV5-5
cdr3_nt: TGTGCCAGCAGCTGGGGCGGAGGGGGCACTGAAGCTTTCTTT
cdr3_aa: CASSWGGGGTEAFF

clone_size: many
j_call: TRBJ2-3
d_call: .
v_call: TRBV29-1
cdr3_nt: TGCAGCGTTGTCACGGGTTCCACAGATACGCAGTATTTT
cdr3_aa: CSVVTGSTDTQYF

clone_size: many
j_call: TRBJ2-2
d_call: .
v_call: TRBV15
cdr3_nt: TGTGCCACCAGCAGAGATCATGCCGGGGAGCTGTTTTTT
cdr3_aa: CATSRDHAGELFF

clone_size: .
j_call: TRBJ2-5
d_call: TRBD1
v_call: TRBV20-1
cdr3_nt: TGCAGTGCTTACAGGGGCGGAAGCGAGACCCAGTACTTC
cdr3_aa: CSAYRGGSETQYF

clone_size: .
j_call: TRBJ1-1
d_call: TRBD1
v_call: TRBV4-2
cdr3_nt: TGTGCCAGCAGCCGTACGGGACAGGAGAACACTGAAGCTTTCTTT
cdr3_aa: CASSRTGQENTEAFF

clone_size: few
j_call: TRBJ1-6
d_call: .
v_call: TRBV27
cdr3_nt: TGTGCCAGCTGCTCCGGGAATAATTCACCCCTCCACTTT
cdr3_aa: CASCSGNNSPLHF

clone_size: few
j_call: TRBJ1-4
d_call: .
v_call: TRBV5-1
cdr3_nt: TGCGCCAGCAGCGGTGGGACTGCGGCTAATGAAAAACTGTTTTTT
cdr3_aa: CASSGGTAANEKLFF

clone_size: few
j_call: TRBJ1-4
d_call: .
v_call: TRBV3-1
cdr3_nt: TGTGCCAGCAGCCAAGCGGTCTGGGCGGAAAAACTGTTTTTT
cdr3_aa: CASSQAVWAEKLFF

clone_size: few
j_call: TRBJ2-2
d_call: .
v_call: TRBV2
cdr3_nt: TGTGCCAGCAGAGCAAATCTAGGGGGCACCGGGGAGCTGTTTTTT
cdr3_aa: CASRANLGGTGELFF

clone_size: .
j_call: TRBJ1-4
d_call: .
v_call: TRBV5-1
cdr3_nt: TGCGCCAGCAGCTTCACAGGGAGTGAAAAACTGTTTTTT
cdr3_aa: CASSFTGSEKLFF

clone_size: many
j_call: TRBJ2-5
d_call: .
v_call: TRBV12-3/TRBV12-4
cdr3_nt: TGTGCCAGCAGTTTATGGACATCGGGTGGCGAGACCCAGTACTTC
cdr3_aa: CASSLWTSGGETQYF

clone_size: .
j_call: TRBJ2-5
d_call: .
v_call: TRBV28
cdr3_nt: TGTGCCAGCAGTTTAGCCACAGGTAGCGCGATCCAAGAGACCCAGTACTTC
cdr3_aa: CASSLATGSAIQETQYF

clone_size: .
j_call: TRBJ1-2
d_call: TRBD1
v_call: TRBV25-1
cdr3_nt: TGTGCCAGCAGCATAGGGGACAGTGGCTACACCTTC
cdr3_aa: CASSIGDSGYTF

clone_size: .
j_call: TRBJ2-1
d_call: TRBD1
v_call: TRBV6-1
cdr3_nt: TGTGCCAGCGGACGCTATGGACAGGGTTTCAATGAGCAGTTCTTC
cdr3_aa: CASGRYGQGFNEQFF

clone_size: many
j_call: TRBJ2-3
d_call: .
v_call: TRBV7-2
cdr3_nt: TGTGCCAGCTCACAGGGCGGGAATCGTGCGCAGTATTTT
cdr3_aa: CASSQGGNRAQYF

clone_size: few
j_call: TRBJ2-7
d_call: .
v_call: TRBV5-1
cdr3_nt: TGCGCCAGCAGCTTGGTAGACAGGTCCTACGAGCAGTACTTC
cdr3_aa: CASSLVDRSYEQYF

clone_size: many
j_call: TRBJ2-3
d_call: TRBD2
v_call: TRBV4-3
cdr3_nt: TGCGCCAGCAGCCAAGATCCTACTAGCGGGGCGGAACGGGGCACAGATACGCAGTATTTT
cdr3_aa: CASSQDPTSGAERGTDTQYF

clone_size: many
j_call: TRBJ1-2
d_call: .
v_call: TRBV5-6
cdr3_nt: TGTGCCAGCACCGCCTACTCCTATGGCTACACCTTC
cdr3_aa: CASTAYSYGYTF

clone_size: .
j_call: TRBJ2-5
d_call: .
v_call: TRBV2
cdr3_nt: TGTGCCAGCATCAAGGACGGACGAGAAGAGACCCAGTACTTC
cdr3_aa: CASIKDGREETQYF

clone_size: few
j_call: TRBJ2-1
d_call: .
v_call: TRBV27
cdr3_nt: TGTGCCAGCAGTGCTGTGGATTGGGCTTACAATGAGCAGTTCTTC
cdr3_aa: CASSAVDWAYNEQFF

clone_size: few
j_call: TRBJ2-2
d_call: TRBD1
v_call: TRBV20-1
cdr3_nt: TGCAGTGCTTTCGAGGGACAGGGGAACACCGGGGAGCTGTTTTTT
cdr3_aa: CSAFEGQGNTGELFF

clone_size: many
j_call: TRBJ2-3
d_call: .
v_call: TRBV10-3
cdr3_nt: TGTGCCATCAGGGAGAGGGATACGCAGTATTTT
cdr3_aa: CAIRERDTQYF

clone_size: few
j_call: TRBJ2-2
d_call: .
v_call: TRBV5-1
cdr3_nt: TGCGCCAGCACGAAGGGAACAGGCGGCACCGGGGAGCTGTTTTTT
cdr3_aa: CASTKGTGGTGELFF

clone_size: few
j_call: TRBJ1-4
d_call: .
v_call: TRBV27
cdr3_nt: TGTGCCAGCAGTTTTTCGGGGAGGGGTGGAGGAGAAAAACTGTTTTTT
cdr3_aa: CASSFSGRGGGEKLFF

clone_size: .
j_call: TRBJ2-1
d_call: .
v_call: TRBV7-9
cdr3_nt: TGTGCCAGCAGCTTAGTGTTGATAAATGAGCAGTTCTTC
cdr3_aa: CASSLVLINEQFF

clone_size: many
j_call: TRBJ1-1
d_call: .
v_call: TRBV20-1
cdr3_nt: TGCAGTGCTAGGTATAGGGGCTCGAACACTGAAGCTTTCTTT
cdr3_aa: CSARYRGSNTEAFF

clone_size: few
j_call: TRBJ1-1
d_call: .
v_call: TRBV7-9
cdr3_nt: TGTGCCAGCAGCTTAGAAGGACCCCACTTT
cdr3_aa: CASSLEGPHF

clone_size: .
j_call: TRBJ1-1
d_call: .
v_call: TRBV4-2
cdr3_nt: TGTGCCAGCAGCCAAGAAGTCAGGGAGAACACTGAAGCTTTCTTT
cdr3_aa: CASSQEVRENTEAFF

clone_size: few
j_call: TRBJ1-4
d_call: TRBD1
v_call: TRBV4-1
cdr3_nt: TGCGCCAGCAGCCCACGACAGGGTGGTTTTGAAAAACTGTTTTTT
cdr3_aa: CASSPRQGGFEKLFF

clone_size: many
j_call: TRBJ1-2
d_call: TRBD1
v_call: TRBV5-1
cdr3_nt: TGCGCCAGCAGCCCATCAGGGGGGGACTATGGCTACACCTTC
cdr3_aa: CASSPSGGDYGYTF

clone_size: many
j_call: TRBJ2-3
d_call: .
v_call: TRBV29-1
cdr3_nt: TGCAGCGTTACTATGGGAGCTAGCACAGATACGCAGTATTTT
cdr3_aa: CSVTMGASTDTQYF

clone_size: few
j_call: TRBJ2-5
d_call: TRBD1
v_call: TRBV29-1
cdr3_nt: TGCAGCGTGGGCGGACAGGGCCTACCACGGACCCAGTACTTC
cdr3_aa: CSVGGQGLPRTQYF

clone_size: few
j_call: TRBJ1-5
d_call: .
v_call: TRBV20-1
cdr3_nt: TGCAGTGCCGGAACGAACAATCAGCCCCAGCATTTT
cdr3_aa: CSAGTNNQPQHF

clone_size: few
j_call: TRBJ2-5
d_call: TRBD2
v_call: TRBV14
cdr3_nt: TGTGCCAGCAGCCAACGGGCGGGAGCCGCACAAGAGACCCAGTACTTC
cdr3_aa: CASSQRAGAAQETQYF

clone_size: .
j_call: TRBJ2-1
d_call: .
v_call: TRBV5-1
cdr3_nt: TGCGCCAGCAGCTTGCTAGAGAGCTCCTACAATGAGCAGTTCTTC
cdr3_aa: CASSLLESSYNEQFF

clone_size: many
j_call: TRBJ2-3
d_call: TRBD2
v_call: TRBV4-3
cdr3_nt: TGCGCCAGCAGCCACCGGCGGGGGGGCGCAGATACGCAGTATTTT
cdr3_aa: CASSHRRGGADTQYF

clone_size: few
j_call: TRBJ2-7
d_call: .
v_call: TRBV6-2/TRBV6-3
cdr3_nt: TGTGCCAGCAGCAGGATCGACCAACTACGCTACGAGCAGTACTTC
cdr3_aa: CASSRIDQLRYEQYF

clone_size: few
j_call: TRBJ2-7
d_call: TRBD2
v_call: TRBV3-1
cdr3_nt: TGTGCCAGCAGCCGCCCGGTAGCGGGGGCCTACGAGCAGTACTTC
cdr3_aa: CASSRPVAGAYEQYF

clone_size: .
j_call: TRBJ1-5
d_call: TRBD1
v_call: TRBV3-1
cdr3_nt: TGTGCCAGCAGCCCACAGGGGGGGTATAGCAATCAGCCCCAGCATTTT
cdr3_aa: CASSPQGGYSNQPQHF

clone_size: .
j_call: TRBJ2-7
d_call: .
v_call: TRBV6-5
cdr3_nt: TGTGCCAGCAGTTACAGTGGGCCGACTGTCTACGAGCAGTACTTC
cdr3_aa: CASSYSGPTVYEQYF

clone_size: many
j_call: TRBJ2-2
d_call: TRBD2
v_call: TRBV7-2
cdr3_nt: TGTGCCAGCAGCTTAGGACTAGCGGGGACCGGGGAGCTGTTTTTT
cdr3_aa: CASSLGLAGTGELFF

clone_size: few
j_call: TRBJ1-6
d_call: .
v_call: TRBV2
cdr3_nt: TGTGCCAGCAGTGGACAGCTAAATTCACCCCTCCACTTT
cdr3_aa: CASSGQLNSPLHF

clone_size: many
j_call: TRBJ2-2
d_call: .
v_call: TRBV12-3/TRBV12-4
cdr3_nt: TGTGCCAGCAGTTTGGTATCCGCCGGGGAGCTGTTTTTT
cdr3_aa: CASSLVSAGELFF

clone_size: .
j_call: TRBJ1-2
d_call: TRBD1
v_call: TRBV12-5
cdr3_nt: TGTGCTAGTGGTCCACACAGGGGCGGCTATGGCTACACCTTC
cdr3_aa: CASGPHRGGYGYTF